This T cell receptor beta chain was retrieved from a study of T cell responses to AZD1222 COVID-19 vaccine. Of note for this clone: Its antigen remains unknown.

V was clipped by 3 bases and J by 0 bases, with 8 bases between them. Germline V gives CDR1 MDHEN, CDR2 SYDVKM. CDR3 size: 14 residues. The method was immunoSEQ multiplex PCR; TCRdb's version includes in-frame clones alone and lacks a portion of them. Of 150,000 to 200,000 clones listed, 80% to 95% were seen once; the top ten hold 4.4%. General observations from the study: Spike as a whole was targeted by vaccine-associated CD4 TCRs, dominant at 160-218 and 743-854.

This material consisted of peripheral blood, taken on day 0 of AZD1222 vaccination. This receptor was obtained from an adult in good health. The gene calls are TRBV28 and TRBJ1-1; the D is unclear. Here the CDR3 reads CASSFLNMNTEAFF. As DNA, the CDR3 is TGTGCCAGCAGTTTCCTTAATATGAACACTGAAGCTTTCTTT.